This T cell receptor beta chain derives from a study of cytomegalovirus exposure and HLA in healthy donors. Findings and limits, study-wide: Another analysis was done later, and it associated 15,000 or so TCR beta sequences with HLA alleles at 0.05 false discovery rate. Accounts indicate the classifier identified cytomegalovirus status with strong specificity and sensitivity. Accurate HLA-A and HLA-B prediction from TCR beta sequences was reported for most subjects.

The PCR contained 60 Vbeta and 13 Jbeta primers. Clones were read by immunoSEQ multiplex PCR, and TCRdb kept only the in-frame ones, dropping some. Recorded for this sample: some 62,000 clones. V lost 4 bases and J 8 bases, leaving 18 bases between the germline ends. Germline CDR1 SEHNR, CDR2 FQNEAQ (reference sequence). This CDR3 is 15 amino acids long. As for this clone: Its antigen remains unidentified.

Source material: PBMCs. V is TRBV7-9 and J is TRBJ2-1; D possibly corresponds to TRBD1 (6 bases). This TCR derives from a man aged 25-40 years in good health and CMV-seropositive. The CDR3 bases are TGTGCCAGCAGCTACGACATGGGGGCGATGGATGAGCAGTTCTTC. As protein: CASSYDMGAMDEQFF.